The 12 T cell receptor beta chains below come from one sample, sequenced in a study of control samples from healthy donors and cancer patients (TCRdb year 2020). Libraries came from the immunoSEQ multiplex PCR assay. In its TCRdb copy, this immuneACCESS table keeps in-frame sequences only and misses some clones. Where compared with another copy, unresolved V genes explain less than half of these, and the others have no known cause. Present in this sample are about 140,000 clones, approximately 94% of which were seen just once. Approximately 14% of the sample is held by the ten biggest clonotypes. Sequenced input: blood. The receptors here all came from a man in his forties in good health.

The V gene is TRBV27, the J gene TRBJ1-6; D is uncertain. The CDR3 runs to 13 residues. Germline lookup yields CDR1 MNHEY and CDR2 SMNVEV (reference sequence). Trimming removed 11 bases from V and 6 bases from J, with 14 bases in between. This chain's CDR3 is CARKHRSNSPLHF. The CDR3 nucleotides are TGTGCCCGGAAGCACAGAAGTAATTCACCCCTCCACTTT.

The chain couples TRBV9 to TRBJ2-6; 8 bases are shared with TRBD1. CDR1 and CDR2 (germline): SGDLS, YYNGEE. The CDR3 has 18 residues. V dropped 3 bases and J dropped 0; count of bases not matched to a gene: 8. The CDR3 DNA is TGTGCCAGCAGCGCTGATGGGACAGGTTCCTCTGGGGCCAACGTCCTGACTTTC. Translating gives CASSADGTGSSGANVLTF.

This clone was detected once. Compared with germline, one end of the junction differs, possibly owing to a read error. In nucleotides, the CDR3 is TGCAGCGCTGAATTACTAGCTGGGACCCAGTACTTC. Translation gives CSAELLAGTQYF. The chain employs TRBV29-1 and TRBJ2-5; D may be TRBD2 (6 bases). CDR3 size: 12 residues. CDR1 is SQVTM, CDR2 ANQGSEA, per germline.

The chain recombines TRBV14 with TRBJ1-3; D is unclear. V was pared by 2 bases and J by 7 bases, with 12 bases between. The germline gives CDR1 SGHDN, CDR2 FVKESK. The CDR3 has 14 amino acids. CDR3 sequence reads: CASSQTGWRNTIYF. Here the CDR3 DNA reads TGTGCCAGCAGCCAAACGGGGTGGAGGAACACCATATATTTT.

The rearrangement uses TRBV7-9 and TRBJ1-1; 7 bases are shared with TRBD1. The ends lost 2 bases at V and 4 bases at J; junction bases unmatched: 7. The CDR3 is 15 amino acids. CDR1 and CDR2 (germline): SEHNR, FQNEAQ (reference sequence). The CDR3 region is CASSLRRQGGTEAFF. The CDR3 bases are TGTGCCAGCAGCTTACGTCGGCAGGGGGGCACTGAAGCTTTCTTT.

CDR3 DNA: TGTGCCAGCAGAACAGCGGGCTTCTACGAGCAGTACTTC. Translated, it gives CASRTAGFYEQYF. This chain links TRBV7-9 with TRBJ2-7; D may be TRBD2 (6 bases). V lost 6 bases and J 3 bases, leaving 12 bases between the germline ends. The CDR3 spans 13 residues. Per germline, CDR1 SEHNR and CDR2 FQNEAQ (reference sequence). Variable domain in full (rest from reference TRBV7-9 and TRBJ2-7): DTGVSQNPRHKITKRGQNVTFRCDPISEHNRLYWYRQTLGQGPEFLTYFQNEAQLEKSRLLSDRFSAERPKGSFSTLEIQRTEQGDSAMYLCASRTAGFYEQYFGPGTRLTVT.

The chain links TRBV9 to TRBJ1-2; D remains unclear. The CDR3 extends over 12 amino acids. CDR1 and CDR2 from the germline V gene are SGDLS and YYNGEE. V lost 1 base, J lost 4 bases, and 5 bases lay in between. CDR3 region: CASSVWSYGYTF. The CDR3 bases are TGTGCCAGCAGCGTATGGAGCTATGGCTACACCTTC.

V gene TRBV12-5 combines with J gene TRBJ1-2; D not certain. The germline CDR1 and CDR2 sequences are LGHNT and FRNRAP. With 5 bases removed from V and 6 bases from J, the gap between germline ends came to 16 bases. The CDR3 consists of 14 residues. The CDR3 DNA is TGTGCTAGTGGTCTCCGGGCCCCTACTCATGGCTACACCTTC. Translation gives CASGLRAPTHGYTF.

This clone was counted a single time. This rearrangement joins TRBV10-3 to TRBJ2-7; the D gene is possibly TRBD1 (6 bases). Trimming shortened V by 6 bases and J by 1 base, and 13 bases separated the two germline ends. Germline CDR1 is ENHRY and CDR2 is SYGVKD. This CDR3 spans 14 amino acids. The CDR3 coding sequence is TGTGCCATCAGCCCCGGGACAAGGTCCTACGAGCAGTACTTC. Protein product: CAISPGTRSYEQYF.

J is TRBJ2-7 and V is TRBV7-9; TRBD2 matches 8 bases. The CDR3 spans 13 residues. V was pared by 2 bases and J by 3 bases, with 0 bases of the junction left unmatched. CDR1 and CDR2 (germline): SEHNR, FQNEAQ (reference sequence). The chain's CDR3 is CASSLSGGYEQYF. Written as DNA, the CDR3 is TGTGCCAGCAGCTTAAGCGGGGGCTACGAGCAGTACTTC.

The chain employs TRBV19 and TRBJ2-1; 7 bases agree with TRBD1. The CDR3 runs 16 residues. V shed 8 bases, J shed 4 bases, and the junction held 14 bases outside the gene matches. Germline loops: CDR1 LNHDA, CDR2 SQIVND (reference sequence). CDR3 bases: TGTGCCAGTTCATTTCGAGGGACAGCGAGTTACAATGAGCAGTTCTTC. This codes for CASSFRGTASYNEQFF.

This chain joins TRBV2 and TRBJ1-1; weak D call: TRBD1 (5 bases). There are 15 residues in the CDR3. V lost 3 bases and J lost 0, with 11 bases in between. Germline CDR1 is SNHLY and CDR2 is FYNNEI. The CDR3 loop reads CASSEEGQLNTEAFF. CDR3 nucleotides: TGTGCCAGCAGTGAGGAGGGGCAGCTGAACACTGAAGCTTTCTTT.